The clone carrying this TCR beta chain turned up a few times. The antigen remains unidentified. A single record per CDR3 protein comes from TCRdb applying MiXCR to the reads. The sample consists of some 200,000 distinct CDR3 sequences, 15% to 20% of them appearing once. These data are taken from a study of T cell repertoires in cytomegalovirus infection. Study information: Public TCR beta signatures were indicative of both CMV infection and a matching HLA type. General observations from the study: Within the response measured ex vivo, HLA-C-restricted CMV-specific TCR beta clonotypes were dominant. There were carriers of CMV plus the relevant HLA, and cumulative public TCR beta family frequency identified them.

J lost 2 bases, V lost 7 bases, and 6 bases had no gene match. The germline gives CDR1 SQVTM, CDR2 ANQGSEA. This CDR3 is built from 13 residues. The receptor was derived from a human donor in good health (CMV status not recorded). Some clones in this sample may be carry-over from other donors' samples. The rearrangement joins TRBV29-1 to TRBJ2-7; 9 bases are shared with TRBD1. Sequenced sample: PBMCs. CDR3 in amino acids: CSAGGTGTYEQYF. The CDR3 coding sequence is TGCAGCGCCGGTGGGACAGGGACCTACGAGCAGTACTTC.